This T cell receptor (beta chain) is drawn from a study of early T cells in non-severe SARS-CoV-2 infection. The V and J ends lost 6 bases and 4 bases respectively, with 9 bases between them. This CDR3 contains 12 residues. In germline, CDR1 is MNHNS, CDR2 SASEGT. This clonotype turned up a few times. TCRdb redid the calling of the 5' RACE reads with MiXCR, one entry per CDR3 protein. Counted here are some 67,000 distinct CDR3 sequences, roughly 13% occurring once; the ten biggest clones make up around an eighth. This chain uses TRBV6-1 with TRBJ1-2; D not resolved. Material: whole blood. This clonotype was obtained from an adult who was a healthcare worker with PCR-confirmed SARS-CoV-2 infection or an uninfected control (not recorded which). The CDR3 DNA sequence: TGTGCCAGCAGAATGTACTCCTATGGCTACACCTTC. As protein: CASRMYSYGYTF.